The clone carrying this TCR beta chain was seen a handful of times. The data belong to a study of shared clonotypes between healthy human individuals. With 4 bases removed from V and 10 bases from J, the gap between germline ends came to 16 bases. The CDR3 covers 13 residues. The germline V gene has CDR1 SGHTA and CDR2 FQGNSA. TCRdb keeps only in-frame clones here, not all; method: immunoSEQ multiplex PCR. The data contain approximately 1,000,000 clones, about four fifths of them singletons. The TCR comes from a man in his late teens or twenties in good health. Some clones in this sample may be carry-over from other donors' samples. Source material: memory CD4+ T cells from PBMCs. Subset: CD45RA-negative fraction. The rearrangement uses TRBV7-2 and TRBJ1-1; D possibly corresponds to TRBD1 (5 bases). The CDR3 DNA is TGTGCCAGCAGCTCGGGACCCTCCAGGCCAGCTTTCTTT. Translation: CASSSGPSRPAFF. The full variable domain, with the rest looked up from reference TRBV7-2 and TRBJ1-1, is GAGVSQSPSNKVTEKGKDVELRCDPISGHTALYWYRQSLGQGLEFLIYFQGNSAPDKSGLPSDRFSAERTGGSVSTLTIQRTQQEDSAVYLCASSSGPSRPAFFGQGTRLTVV.